A selection of T cell receptor beta chains follows, all from one sample in a study of cytomegalovirus exposure and HLA in healthy donors. This table comes from immunoSEQ multiplex PCR, and its TCRdb copy is limited to in-frame clones, with some not included. The sample records about 200,000 clones, roughly 90% being singletons. The sequencing input was PBMCs. These receptors were obtained from a boy younger than 10 in good health and CMV-seronegative. Both conserved end residues are trimmed from each CDR3. D genes are given only for firm matches.

TRBV29-1 TRBD1 SAGTGVGNEQF
TRBV5-5 NA ASSLVGRGSYGYT
TRBV19 NA ASSIVQGPNQPQH
TRBV5-1 TRBD1 ASSSQTGVSSYEQY
TRBV6-4 NA ASSESLAVYNEQF
TRBV9 NA ASSFLQGLNTEAF
TRBV6-6 NA ASSFRPRSSYEQY
TRBV5-4 NA ASSLGEGGMNTEAF
TRBV9 TRBD2 ASSATSGAYNEQF
TRBV2 TRBD1 ASRDRVSSDGYT
TRBV19 NA ASSIGTASNEKLF
TRBV11-2 NA ASSFAATAF
TRBV28 TRBD1 ASSLMDRGSNQPQH
TRBV10-3 NA AISSSLISPYEQY
TRBV5-1 TRBD1 ASSTGQGSSYNEQF
TRBV6-6 NA ASSPQGVDEQY
TRBV5-6 TRBD1 ASTPLSGQGAGNEQF